This TCR beta chain was identified during a study of blood T cell repertoires in COVID-19. Study details: The United States, Italy and Spain provided the acute and convalescent COVID-19 samples. PBMCs, B-cell-depleted T cells, or T cells provided the cDNA or gDNA that made up the material.

The V segment lost 5 bases and the J segment 2 bases; nucleotides outside the gene matches: 6. The CDR3 is made up of 15 amino acids. The germline CDR1 and CDR2 sequences are MDHEN and SYDVKM. Per the authors' pipeline: How many nucleated cells were present was estimated from reference gene primer amplification. Only in-frame clones appear in the TCRdb table, and some are missing; sequencing was by immunoSEQ multiplex PCR. Clone size and V and J calls were adopted from that table, with D and trimming inferred from the DNA. The profile covers some 80,000 clones, with over 80% appearing a single time and roughly 18% taken by the ten largest.

Specimen: peripheral blood. V is TRBV28 and J is TRBJ2-7; 10 nucleotides align to TRBD1. The TCR sequence derives from a man older than 75 with active or convalescent COVID-19. CDR3 sequence: CASSTRQGATYEQYV. CDR3 nucleotides: TGTGCCAGCAGTACCCGACAGGGGGCCACCTACGAGCAGTACGTC.